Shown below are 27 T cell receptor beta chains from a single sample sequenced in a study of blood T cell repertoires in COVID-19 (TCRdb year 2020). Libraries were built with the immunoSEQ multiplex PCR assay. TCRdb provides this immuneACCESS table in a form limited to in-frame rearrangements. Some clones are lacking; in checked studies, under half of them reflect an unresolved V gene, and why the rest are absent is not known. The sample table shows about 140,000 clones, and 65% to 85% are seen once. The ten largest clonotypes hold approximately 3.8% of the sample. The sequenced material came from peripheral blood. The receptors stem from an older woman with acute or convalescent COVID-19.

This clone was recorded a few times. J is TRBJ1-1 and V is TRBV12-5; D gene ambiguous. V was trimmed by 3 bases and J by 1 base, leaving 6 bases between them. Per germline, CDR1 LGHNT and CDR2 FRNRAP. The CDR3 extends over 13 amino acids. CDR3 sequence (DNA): TGTGCTAGTGGTTTAGCAGGGAACACTGAAGCTTTCTTT. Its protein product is CASGLAGNTEAFF.

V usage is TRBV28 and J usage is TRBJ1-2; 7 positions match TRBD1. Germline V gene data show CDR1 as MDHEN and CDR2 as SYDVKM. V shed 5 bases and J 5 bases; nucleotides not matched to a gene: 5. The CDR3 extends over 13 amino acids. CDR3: CASSPPQGYGYTF. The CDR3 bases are TGTGCCAGCAGTCCACCACAGGGGTATGGCTACACCTTC.

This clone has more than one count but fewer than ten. CDR3 sequence reads: CASKLGREYGYTF. In DNA form, the CDR3 reads TGTGCCAGCAAACTGGGCAGGGAATATGGCTACACCTTC. The genes are TRBV2 and TRBJ1-2; D is perhaps TRBD1 (5 bases). V was pared by 7 bases and J by 5 bases, with 14 bases between. This CDR3 comprises 13 residues. Germline CDR1 SNHLY, CDR2 FYNNEI.

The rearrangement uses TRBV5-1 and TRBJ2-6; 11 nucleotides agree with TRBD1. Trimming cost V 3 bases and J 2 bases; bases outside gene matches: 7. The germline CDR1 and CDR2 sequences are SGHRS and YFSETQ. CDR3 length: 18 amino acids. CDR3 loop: CASSWTGTGGTGANVLTF. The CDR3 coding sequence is TGCGCCAGCAGCTGGACCGGGACAGGGGGTACTGGGGCCAACGTCCTGACTTTC.

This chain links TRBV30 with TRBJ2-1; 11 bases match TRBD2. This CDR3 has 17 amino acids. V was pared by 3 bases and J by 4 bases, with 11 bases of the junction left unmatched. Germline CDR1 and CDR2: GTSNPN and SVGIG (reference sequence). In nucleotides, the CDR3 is TGTGCCTGGAGCGGCACTAGCGGGAGAGTAATGTACAATGAGCAGTTCTTC. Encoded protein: CAWSGTSGRVMYNEQFF.

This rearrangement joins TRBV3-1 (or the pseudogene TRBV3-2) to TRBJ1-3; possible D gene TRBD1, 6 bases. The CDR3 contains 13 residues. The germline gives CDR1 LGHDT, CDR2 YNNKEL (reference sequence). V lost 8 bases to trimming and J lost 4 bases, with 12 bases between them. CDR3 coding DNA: TGTGCCAGCGCCAGGGGTTCGGGAAACACCATATATTTT. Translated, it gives CASARGSGNTIYF.

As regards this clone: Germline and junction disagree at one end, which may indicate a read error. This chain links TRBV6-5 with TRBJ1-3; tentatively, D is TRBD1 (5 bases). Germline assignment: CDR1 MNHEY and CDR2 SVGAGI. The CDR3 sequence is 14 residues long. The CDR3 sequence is CASTLRQPGNTIYF. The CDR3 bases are TGTGCCAGCACCCTTAGACAGCCTGGGAACACCATATATTTT.

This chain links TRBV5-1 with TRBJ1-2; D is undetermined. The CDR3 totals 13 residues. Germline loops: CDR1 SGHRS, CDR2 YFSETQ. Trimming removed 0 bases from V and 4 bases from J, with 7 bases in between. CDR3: CASSLGGSYGYTF. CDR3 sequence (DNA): TGCGCCAGCAGCTTGGGCGGTTCCTATGGCTACACCTTC.

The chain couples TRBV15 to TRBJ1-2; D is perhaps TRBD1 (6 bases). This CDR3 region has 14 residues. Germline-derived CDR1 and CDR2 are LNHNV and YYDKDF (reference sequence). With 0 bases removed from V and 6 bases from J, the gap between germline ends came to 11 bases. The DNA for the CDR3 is TGTGCCACCAGCAGAGATCAGCCAGGGGATGGCTACACCTTC. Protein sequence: CATSRDQPGDGYTF.

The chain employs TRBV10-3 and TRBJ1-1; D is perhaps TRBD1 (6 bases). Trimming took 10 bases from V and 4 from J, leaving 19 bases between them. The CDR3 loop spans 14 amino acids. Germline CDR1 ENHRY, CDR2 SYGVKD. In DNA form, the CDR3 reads TGTGCCACCAACCCACAGGGACGAGCCACTGAAGCTTTCTTT. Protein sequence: CATNPQGRATEAFF.

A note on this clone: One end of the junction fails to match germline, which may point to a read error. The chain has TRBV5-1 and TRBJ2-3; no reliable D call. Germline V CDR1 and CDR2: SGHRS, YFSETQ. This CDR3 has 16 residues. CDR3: CASRLGIMLGTDTQYF. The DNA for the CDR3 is TGCGCCAGCAGGTTGGGGATAATGCTAGGTACGGATACGCAGTATTTT.

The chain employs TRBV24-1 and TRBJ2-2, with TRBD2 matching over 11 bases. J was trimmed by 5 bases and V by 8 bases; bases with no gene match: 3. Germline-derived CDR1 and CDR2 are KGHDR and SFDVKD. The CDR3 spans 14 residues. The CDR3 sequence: CATMPSGRTGELFF. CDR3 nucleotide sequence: TGTGCCACCATGCCTAGCGGGAGGACCGGGGAGCTGTTTTTT.

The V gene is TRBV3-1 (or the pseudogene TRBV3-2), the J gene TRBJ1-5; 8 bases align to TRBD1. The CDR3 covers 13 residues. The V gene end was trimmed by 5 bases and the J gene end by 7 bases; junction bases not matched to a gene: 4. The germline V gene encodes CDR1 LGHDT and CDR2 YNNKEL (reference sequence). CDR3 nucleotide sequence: TGTGCCAGCAGCGCACAGGGGGAACAGCCCCAGCATTTT. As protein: CASSAQGEQPQHF.

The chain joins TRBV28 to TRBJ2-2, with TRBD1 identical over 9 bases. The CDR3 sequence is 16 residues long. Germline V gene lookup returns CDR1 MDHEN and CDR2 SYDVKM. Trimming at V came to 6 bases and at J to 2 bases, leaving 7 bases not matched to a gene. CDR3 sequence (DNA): TGTGCCAGCAGGACCCGGGACAGGGTTAACACCGGGGAGCTGTTTTTT. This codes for CASRTRDRVNTGELFF.

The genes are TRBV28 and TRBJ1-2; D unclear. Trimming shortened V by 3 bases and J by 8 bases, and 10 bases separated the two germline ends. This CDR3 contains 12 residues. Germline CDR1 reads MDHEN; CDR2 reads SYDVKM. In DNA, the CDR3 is TGTGCCAGCAGTTTCCGGGAGAACGGCTACACCTTC. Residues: CASSFRENGYTF.

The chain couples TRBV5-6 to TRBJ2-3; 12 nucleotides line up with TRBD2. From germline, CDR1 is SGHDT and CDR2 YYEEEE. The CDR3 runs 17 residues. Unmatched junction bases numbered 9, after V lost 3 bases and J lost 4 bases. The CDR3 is CASSSSLLAGGPDTQYF. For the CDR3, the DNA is TGTGCCAGCAGCTCCTCACTCCTAGCGGGAGGGCCAGATACGCAGTATTTT.

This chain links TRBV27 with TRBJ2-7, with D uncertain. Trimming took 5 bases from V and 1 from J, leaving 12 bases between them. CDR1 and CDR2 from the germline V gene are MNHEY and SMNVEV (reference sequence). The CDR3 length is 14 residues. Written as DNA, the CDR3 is TGTGCCAGCAGTCCCCAAACGGAGTCCTACGAGCAGTACTTC. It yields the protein CASSPQTESYEQYF.

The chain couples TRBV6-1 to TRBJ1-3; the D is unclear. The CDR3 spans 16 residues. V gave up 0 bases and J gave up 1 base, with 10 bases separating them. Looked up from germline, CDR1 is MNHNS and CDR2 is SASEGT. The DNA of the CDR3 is TGTGCCAGCAGTGAAGCGCTGTCGGGATCTGGAAACACCATATATTTT. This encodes CASSEALSGSGNTIYF.

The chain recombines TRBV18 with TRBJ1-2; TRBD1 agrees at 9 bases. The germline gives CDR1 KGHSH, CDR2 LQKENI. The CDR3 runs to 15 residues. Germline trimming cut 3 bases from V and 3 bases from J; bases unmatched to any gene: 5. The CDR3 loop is CASSPYRGPYYGYTF. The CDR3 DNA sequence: TGTGCCAGCTCACCCTACAGGGGGCCATACTATGGCTACACCTTC. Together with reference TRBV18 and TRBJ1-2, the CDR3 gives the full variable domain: NAGVMQNPRHLVRRRGQEARLRCSPMKGHSHVYWYRQLPEEGLKFMVYLQKENIIDESGMPKERFSAEFPKEGPSILRIQQVVRGDSAAYFCASSPYRGPYYGYTFGSGTRLTVV.

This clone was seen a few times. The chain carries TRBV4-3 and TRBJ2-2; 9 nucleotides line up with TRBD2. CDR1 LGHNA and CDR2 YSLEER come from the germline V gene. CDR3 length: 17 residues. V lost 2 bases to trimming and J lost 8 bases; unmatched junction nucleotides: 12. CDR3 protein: CASSQTPHRTSVGELFF. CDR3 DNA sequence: TGCGCCAGCAGCCAAACCCCCCACCGGACTAGCGTAGGGGAGCTGTTTTTT.

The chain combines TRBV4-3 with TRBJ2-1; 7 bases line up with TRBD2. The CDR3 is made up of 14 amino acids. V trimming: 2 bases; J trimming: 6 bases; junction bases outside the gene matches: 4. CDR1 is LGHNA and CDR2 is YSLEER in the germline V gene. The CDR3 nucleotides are TGCGCCAGCAGCCAAAGGACTAGTCGCAATGAGCAGTTCTTC. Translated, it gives CASSQRTSRNEQFF.

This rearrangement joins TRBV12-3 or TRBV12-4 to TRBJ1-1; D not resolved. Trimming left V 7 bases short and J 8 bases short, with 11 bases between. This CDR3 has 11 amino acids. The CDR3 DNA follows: TGTGCCAGCACCCGAGTGGGCGAAGCTTTCTTT. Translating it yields CASTRVGEAFF.

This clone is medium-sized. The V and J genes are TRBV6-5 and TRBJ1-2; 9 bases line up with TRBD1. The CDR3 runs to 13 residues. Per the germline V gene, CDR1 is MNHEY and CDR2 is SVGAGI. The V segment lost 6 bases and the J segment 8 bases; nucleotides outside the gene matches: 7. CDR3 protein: CASSRTGARGYTF. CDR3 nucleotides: TGTGCCAGCAGCAGGACAGGGGCCAGAGGCTACACCTTC.

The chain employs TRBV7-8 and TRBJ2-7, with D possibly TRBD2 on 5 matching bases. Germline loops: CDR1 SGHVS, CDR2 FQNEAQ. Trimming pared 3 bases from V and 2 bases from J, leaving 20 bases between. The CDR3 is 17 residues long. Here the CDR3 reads CASSLGLLGTGAYEQYF. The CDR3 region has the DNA TGTGCCAGCAGCTTGGGCCTTTTGGGAACCGGGGCCTACGAGCAGTACTTC.

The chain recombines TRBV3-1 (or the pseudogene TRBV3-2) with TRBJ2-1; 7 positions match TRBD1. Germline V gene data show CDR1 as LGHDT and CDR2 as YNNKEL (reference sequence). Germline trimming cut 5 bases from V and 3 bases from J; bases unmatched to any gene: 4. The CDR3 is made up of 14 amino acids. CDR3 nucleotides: TGTGCCAGCAGCTCTCGGACAGGCTACAATGAGCAGTTCTTC. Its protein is CASSSRTGYNEQFF.

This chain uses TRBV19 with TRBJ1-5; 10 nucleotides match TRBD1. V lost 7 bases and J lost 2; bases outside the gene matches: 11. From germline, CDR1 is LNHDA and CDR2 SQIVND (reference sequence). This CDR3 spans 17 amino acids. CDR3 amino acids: CASTQWDRGGGNQPQHF. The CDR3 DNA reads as TGTGCCAGTACCCAATGGGACAGGGGTGGGGGCAATCAGCCCCAGCATTTT.

The CDR3 loop is CASSSSTQDREQFF. CDR3 bases: TGTGCCAGCAGCTCGAGTACCCAGGACAGGGAGCAGTTCTTC. The chain joins TRBV5-5 to TRBJ2-1; 7 nucleotides align to TRBD1. With V trimmed by 3 bases and J by 10 bases, 10 bases remained unmatched. This CDR3 has 14 amino acids. The V gene's germline CDR1 is SGHKS and CDR2 YYEKEE (reference sequence).